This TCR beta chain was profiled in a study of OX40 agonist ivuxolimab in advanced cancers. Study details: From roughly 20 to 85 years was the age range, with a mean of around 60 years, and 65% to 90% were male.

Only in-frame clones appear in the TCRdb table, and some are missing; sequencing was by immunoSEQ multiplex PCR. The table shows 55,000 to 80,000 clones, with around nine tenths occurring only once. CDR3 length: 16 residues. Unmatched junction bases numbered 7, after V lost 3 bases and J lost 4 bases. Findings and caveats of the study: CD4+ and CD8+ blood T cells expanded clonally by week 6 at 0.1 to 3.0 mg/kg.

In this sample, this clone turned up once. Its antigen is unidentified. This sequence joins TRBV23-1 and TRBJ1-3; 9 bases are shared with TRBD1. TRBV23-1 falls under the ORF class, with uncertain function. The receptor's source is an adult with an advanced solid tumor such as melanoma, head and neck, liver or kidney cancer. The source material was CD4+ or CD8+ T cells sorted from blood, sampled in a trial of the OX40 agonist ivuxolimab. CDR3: CASSQKGQGSGNTIYF. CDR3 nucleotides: TGCGCCAGCAGTCAGAAGGGACAGGGATCAGGAAACACCATATATTTT.